These T cell receptor beta chains were read from a single sample in a study of cytomegalovirus exposure and HLA in healthy donors. Measured with immunoSEQ multiplex PCR; TCRdb has only the in-frame clones, and not every one. The listing contains roughly 110,000 clones. The source material was PBMCs. The receptor source for this set is a man younger than 45 in good health and CMV-seronegative. The CDR3 runs from the conserved cysteine through the conserved F or W. The order of the fields is V gene, J gene, D gene, CDR3 protein, CDR3 DNA. D genes are given only for firm matches.

v_call: TRBV5-1; j_call: TRBJ2-1; d_call: -; cdr3_aa: CASSLNGPSSNDEQFF; cdr3_nt: TGCGCCAGCAGTCTGAATGGGCCAAGCTCAAACGATGAGCAGTTCTTC
v_call: TRBV6-1; j_call: TRBJ2-7; d_call: TRBD1; cdr3_aa: CASSVQGVAYEQYF; cdr3_nt: TGTGCCAGCAGCGTTCAGGGGGTTGCCTACGAGCAGTACTTC
v_call: TRBV5-1; j_call: TRBJ2-3; d_call: -; cdr3_aa: CASSLLNLDLTDTQYF; cdr3_nt: TGCGCCAGCAGCTTGCTGAACCTAGACCTCACAGATACGCAGTATTTT
v_call: TRBV5-1; j_call: TRBJ1-2; d_call: TRBD1; cdr3_aa: CASSTGQLNYGYTF; cdr3_nt: TGCGCCAGCAGCACGGGACAGCTCAACTATGGCTACACCTTC
v_call: TRBV9; j_call: TRBJ1-2; d_call: TRBD1; cdr3_aa: CASSVAPDRRYGYTF; cdr3_nt: TGTGCCAGCAGCGTAGCCCCGGACAGGAGATATGGCTACACCTTC
v_call: TRBV11-2; j_call: TRBJ2-7; d_call: -; cdr3_aa: CASSSWGGASGEQYF; cdr3_nt: TGTGCCAGCAGCTCCTGGGGGGGGGCGTCTGGAGAGCAGTACTTC
v_call: TRBV6-1; j_call: TRBJ2-7; d_call: -; cdr3_aa: CASSEVDGTSYEQYF; cdr3_nt: TGTGCCAGCAGTGAAGTCGACGGGACTTCCTACGAGCAGTACTTC
v_call: TRBV12-5; j_call: TRBJ2-5; d_call: -; cdr3_aa: CASDPQGRGQETQYF; cdr3_nt: TGTGCTAGTGACCCACAGGGAAGGGGGCAAGAGACCCAGTACTTC
v_call: TRBV7-2; j_call: TRBJ1-6; d_call: -; cdr3_aa: CASSLKASRGSPLHF; cdr3_nt: TGTGCCAGCAGCTTAAAGGCCAGCAGAGGTTCACCCCTCCACTTT
v_call: TRBV6-6; j_call: TRBJ1-2; d_call: -; cdr3_aa: CASTYGGLYYGYTF; cdr3_nt: TGTGCCAGCACCTACGGGGGACTTTATTATGGCTACACCTTC
v_call: TRBV7-9; j_call: TRBJ2-7; d_call: -; cdr3_aa: CASSLETVMTYEQYF; cdr3_nt: TGTGCCAGCAGCTTAGAAACAGTGATGACCTACGAGCAGTACTTC
v_call: TRBV5-1; j_call: TRBJ2-6; d_call: -; cdr3_aa: CASSFEIGANVLTF; cdr3_nt: TGCGCCAGCAGCTTCGAGATCGGGGCCAACGTCCTGACTTTC
v_call: TRBV11-2; j_call: TRBJ2-7; d_call: TRBD1; cdr3_aa: CASSLAGTGFYEQYF; cdr3_nt: TGTGCCAGCAGCTTAGCCGGGACAGGGTTCTACGAGCAGTACTTC
v_call: TRBV19; j_call: TRBJ2-5; d_call: -; cdr3_aa: CASKGGPHEETQYF; cdr3_nt: TGTGCCAGTAAGGGGGGGCCGCATGAGGAGACCCAGTACTTC
v_call: TRBV30; j_call: TRBJ2-7; d_call: -; cdr3_aa: CAWSERNEQYF; cdr3_nt: TGTGCCTGGAGTGAGAGGAACGAGCAGTACTTC
v_call: TRBV21-1; j_call: TRBJ1-4; d_call: -; cdr3_aa: CASSGTAGSNEKLFF; cdr3_nt: TGTGCCAGCAGCGGGACAGCCGGATCCAATGAAAAACTGTTTTTT
v_call: TRBV7-9; j_call: TRBJ2-2; d_call: TRBD1; cdr3_aa: CASSLAGQTGELFF; cdr3_nt: TGTGCCAGCAGCTTAGCGGGACAGACCGGGGAGCTGTTTTTT
v_call: TRBV5-6; j_call: TRBJ2-2; d_call: -; cdr3_aa: CASSFNRALGELFF; cdr3_nt: TGTGCCAGCAGCTTTAACAGGGCCCTCGGAGAGCTGTTTTTT
v_call: TRBV10-2; j_call: TRBJ1-5; d_call: TRBD1; cdr3_aa: CASRATGTGGASQPQHF; cdr3_nt: TGCGCCAGCAGAGCCACCGGGACAGGGGGCGCTTCCCAGCCCCAGCATTTT
v_call: TRBV7-2; j_call: TRBJ1-6; d_call: -; cdr3_aa: CASSYDGALHF; cdr3_nt: TGTGCCAGCAGCTACGACGGGGCCCTCCACTTT
v_call: TRBV5-1; j_call: TRBJ1-5; d_call: -; cdr3_aa: CASKPLSQGINQPQHF; cdr3_nt: TGCGCCAGCAAGCCCCTGTCTCAGGGGATCAATCAGCCCCAGCATTTT
v_call: TRBV2; j_call: TRBJ2-7; d_call: -; cdr3_aa: CASKRAGDYEQYF; cdr3_nt: TGTGCCAGCAAACGGGCAGGGGATTACGAGCAGTACTTC
v_call: TRBV2; j_call: TRBJ1-5; d_call: TRBD1; cdr3_aa: CASRGGQGSPQHF; cdr3_nt: TGTGCCAGCAGGGGGGGACAGGGTTCACCCCAGCATTTT
v_call: TRBV9; j_call: TRBJ2-1; d_call: -; cdr3_aa: CASSVAGARYNEQFF; cdr3_nt: TGTGCCAGCAGCGTAGCAGGGGCAAGGTACAATGAGCAGTTCTTC
v_call: TRBV2; j_call: TRBJ1-1; d_call: TRBD1; cdr3_aa: CASSTGGTEAFF; cdr3_nt: TGTGCCAGCAGTACAGGGGGCACTGAAGCTTTCTTT
v_call: TRBV7-2; j_call: TRBJ1-5; d_call: -; cdr3_aa: CASSRGADGNQPQHF; cdr3_nt: TGTGCCAGCAGCCGCGGGGCAGATGGCAATCAGCCCCAGCATTTT
v_call: TRBV18; j_call: TRBJ2-7; d_call: -; cdr3_aa: CASSPGSGSPYEQYF; cdr3_nt: TGTGCCAGCTCACCGGGCAGCGGAAGTCCCTACGAGCAGTACTTC
v_call: TRBV28; j_call: TRBJ1-1; d_call: TRBD1; cdr3_aa: CASLRTGEAFF; cdr3_nt: TGTGCCAGCCTGAGGACAGGAGAAGCTTTCTTT
v_call: TRBV19; j_call: TRBJ2-5; d_call: TRBD1; cdr3_aa: CASKAGGQETQYF; cdr3_nt: TGTGCCAGTAAGGCAGGGGGCCAAGAGACCCAGTACTTC
v_call: TRBV6-1; j_call: TRBJ2-1; d_call: TRBD1; cdr3_aa: CASSAADRGYDNEQFF; cdr3_nt: TGTGCCAGCAGTGCGGCGGACAGGGGTTACGACAATGAGCAGTTCTTC
v_call: TRBV11-3; j_call: TRBJ2-1; d_call: TRBD1; cdr3_aa: CASSLGQGKNEQFF; cdr3_nt: TGTGCCAGCAGCTTAGGACAGGGGAAAAATGAGCAGTTCTTC
v_call: TRBV13; j_call: TRBJ1-3; d_call: -; cdr3_aa: CASRSGAPSGNTIYF; cdr3_nt: TGTGCCAGCAGGTCAGGGGCCCCCTCTGGAAACACCATATATTTT
v_call: TRBV18; j_call: TRBJ1-6; d_call: -; cdr3_aa: CASSPDGSGGSYNSPLHF; cdr3_nt: TGTGCCAGCTCACCGGACGGGAGTGGGGGATCCTATAATTCACCCCTCCACTTT
v_call: TRBV5-1; j_call: TRBJ2-1; d_call: -; cdr3_aa: CASSLSGLNEQFF; cdr3_nt: TGCGCCAGCAGTTTAAGCGGGCTCAATGAGCAGTTCTTC
v_call: TRBV5-6; j_call: TRBJ2-7; d_call: TRBD1; cdr3_aa: CASSYIRQGAYYEQYF; cdr3_nt: TGTGCCAGCAGTTATATACGACAGGGGGCTTATTACGAGCAGTACTTC
v_call: TRBV6-5; j_call: TRBJ2-3; d_call: TRBD2; cdr3_aa: CASSYGTSGSTDTQYF; cdr3_nt: TGTGCCAGCAGTTACGGGACTAGCGGTAGCACAGATACGCAGTATTTT